These 5 T cell receptor beta chains originate from one sample sequenced in a study of regulatory T cells in long-lasting Graves disease. HTBI primers from iRepertoire and Arm-PCR of CDR3 regions yielded the TCR beta libraries. TCRdb re-derived calls from the multiplex PCR reads in MiXCR, one entry per CDR3 protein. This sample has 700,000 or so distinct CDR3 sequences, with about 32% found just once. Time point specified: persistent/refractory GD, antithyroid drugs over 5 years with positive TRAb. RNA extracted from PBMCs served as the sequencing template. Material: peripheral blood mononuclear cells (PBMCs), obtained when the disease was refractory, from a patient treated with antithyroid drugs. These receptors were collected from a female donor with Graves disease.

This chain joins TRBV15 and TRBJ2-3; 7 bases are a match to TRBD1. This CDR3 spans 15 amino acids. In germline, CDR1 is LNHNV, CDR2 YYDKDF (reference sequence). V trimming: 4 bases; J trimming: 0 bases; junction bases outside the gene matches: 4. For the CDR3, the DNA is TGTGCCACCAGCAACGGGACAGTTAGCACAGATACGCAGTATTTT. Encoded protein: CATSNGTVSTDTQYF.

This sequence joins TRBV6-1 and TRBJ1-1; D is unresolved. Deletions cut 10 bases from V and 7 bases from J, with 13 bases between. The V gene's germline CDR1 is MNHNS and CDR2 SASEGT. The CDR3 sequence is 11 residues long. This CDR3 reads CAITWGVEAFF. CDR3 DNA sequence: TGTGCCATCACCTGGGGAGTTGAAGCTTTCTTT.

This clonotype has ten or more counts. The chain employs TRBV2 and TRBJ2-7; D is possibly TRBD2 (5 bases). Trimming removed 1 base at V and 3 bases at J, with 7 bases between. Looked up from germline, CDR1 is SNHLY and CDR2 is FYNNEI. The CDR3 is made up of 13 amino acids. DNA for the CDR3: TGTGCCAGCAGTGAAGAGCGGAACTACGAGCAGTACTTC. Translation: CASSEERNYEQYF.

This clonotype showed up just a few times. V is TRBV6-2 or TRBV6-3 and J is TRBJ2-7; 8 bases line up with TRBD1. Germline V gene data show CDR1 as MNHEY and CDR2 as SVGEGT. The trim removed 7 bases at V and 4 bases at J, leaving 3 bases unmatched. The CDR3 consists of 12 residues. CDR3 nucleotide sequence: TGTGCCAGCACAGGGGGCTGGTACGAGCAGTACTTC. This translates into CASTGGWYEQYF.

This clonotype was counted only a few times. This chain connects TRBV6-2 or TRBV6-3 to TRBJ1-6; D unclear. V was trimmed by 2 bases and J by 8 bases, leaving 10 bases between them. CDR3 size: 14 residues. Germline assignment: CDR1 MNHEY and CDR2 SVGEGT. CDR3 in amino acids: CASSYTQPDSPLHF. The CDR3 DNA reads as TGTGCCAGCAGTTACACACAGCCGGATTCACCCCTCCACTTT.